These T cell receptor beta chains were read from a single sample in a study of OX40 agonist ivuxolimab in advanced cancers. Some clones are missing from TCRdb's copy, which holds only in-frame ones; the method was immunoSEQ multiplex PCR. Of about 30,000 clones listed, approximately 78% are singletons. This specimen consisted of CD4+ or CD8+ T cells sorted from blood, obtained in a trial of the OX40 agonist ivuxolimab. Receptors were obtained from an adult with an advanced solid tumor such as melanoma, head and neck, liver or kidney cancer. The conserved cysteine and the conserved F or W are not part of the CDR3 here. A D gene is named only where the DNA matches it firmly.

TRBV28	TRBJ1-2	.	ASSFGGEGYT
TRBV28	TRBJ2-4	.	ASSLSDFSSKNIQY
TRBV27	TRBJ2-6	.	ASSLSGGPFSGANVLT
TRBV10-3	TRBJ2-6	.	ASSGANVLT
TRBV6-4	TRBJ2-1	.	ASSDSGGNNEQF
TRBV27	TRBJ2-7	.	ASRRTGSPAYEQY
TRBV28	TRBJ1-2	.	ASSSIGERANYGYT
TRBV27	TRBJ2-1	.	ASSTSNYNEQF
TRBV9	TRBJ2-3	.	ASSVELTDTQY
TRBV27	TRBJ2-7	.	ASSLSRAYEQY
TRBV28	TRBJ2-2	TRBD1	ASSLQRVDRVGTGELF
TRBV19	TRBJ2-2	TRBD1	ASSRDRNTGELF
TRBV19	TRBJ2-1	.	ASSLGTISYNEQF
TRBV30	TRBJ1-2	TRBD1	AWSVVDRGHYGYT
TRBV19	TRBJ1-2	.	ASSILRDWNYGYT
TRBV9	TRBJ2-7	.	ASSVGWGSSYEQY
TRBV28	TRBJ2-1	TRBD1	ASSSQGAQDEQF
TRBV7-9	TRBJ1-1	.	ASTTSPGNTEAF
TRBV2	TRBJ2-7	TRBD2	ATGLAGGWEQY
TRBV7-9	TRBJ2-5	.	ASSSSVETQY
TRBV10-3	TRBJ1-2	TRBD1	AINFGTDYGYT
TRBV29-1	TRBJ1-2	.	SVARNYGYT
TRBV5-1	TRBJ1-2	TRBD1	ASSLGHTGDGYT
TRBV30	.	.	AWSAMDYEQY
TRBV15	TRBJ1-3	TRBD1	ATSGQGARNTIY
TRBV28	TRBJ1-2	TRBD1	ASSLGDRANYGYT
TRBV5-1	TRBJ2-7	TRBD2	ASSSLAGYEQY
TRBV6-5	TRBJ2-1	TRBD1	ASSSRDRGWNNEQF
TRBV5-6	TRBJ2-5	TRBD2	ASSLEGGGVETQY
TRBV5-1	TRBJ1-5	.	ASSLWGGPGQPQH
TRBV5-5	TRBJ2-7	TRBD2	ASSPGLADYEQY
TRBV30	TRBJ1-2	.	AWSKRTASYGYT
TRBV9	TRBJ2-7	.	ASSPGTASYEQY
TRBV2	TRBJ2-1	TRBD2	ASSERGGRNEQF
TRBV5-5	TRBJ2-7	TRBD2	ASSPGLAGVDEQY
TRBV6-4	TRBJ2-1	TRBD2	ASSLLAGEEQF
TRBV4-2	TRBJ1-1	.	ASSQESAMNTEAF
TRBV30	TRBJ1-1	.	AWSVSGITEAF
TRBV7-2	TRBJ2-7	TRBD1	ASSLTGTAYEQY